This T cell receptor (beta chain) is drawn from a study of tumor and adjacent non-tumor tissue in lung cancer. Study-wide context: Stage I to III disease affected roughly ten men and 5 women aged about 31 to 80.

Study outcomes and limitations: Compared with tumor, normal lung showed significantly lower TCR diversity.

RNA was extracted from bulk tissue without any cell sorting. Distant lung tissue was collected more than 3 cm away from the tumor edge. The V gene's germline CDR1 is DFQATT and CDR2 SNEGSKA (reference sequence). This CDR3 spans 17 amino acids. V lost 6 bases and J lost 1; bases outside the gene matches: 14. The library came from three nested PCR rounds adapted from ARM-PCR protocols. A single record per CDR3 protein comes from TCRdb applying MiXCR to the multiplex PCR reads. The sample includes 85,000 or so distinct CDR3 sequences, more than 75% seen only once; the top ten take 21%. This clonotype has at least ten counts. Antigen: not known.

The chain joins TRBV20-1 to TRBJ2-7, with 11 bases lining up with TRBD2. The sequence was obtained from a woman between 50 and 59 years old with non-small cell lung cancer. The material sequenced was distant non-tumor lung tissue. The CDR3 loop reads CSAPRELAGVGSYEQYF. As DNA, the CDR3 is TGCAGTGCCCCTCGGGAACTAGCGGGAGTAGGTTCCTACGAGCAGTACTTC.